The following is a T cell receptor beta chain sequence with its context. Its antigen is as yet unknown. Clones were sequenced by immunoSEQ multiplex PCR, and TCRdb holds only the in-frame ones, with some missing. The table lists about 92,000 clones, roughly 80% of them singletons, with roughly 25% in the top ten. The record originates from a study of cytotoxic CD8 clonotypes in ibrutinib-treated CLL. Study background: Included were 11 to 12 relapsed/refractory and about 15 treatment-naive patients, of whom around 17 were IGHV unmutated. Outcomes included around 24 partial and 2 complete responses; after median 68 months, roughly 14 stayed remitted and 12 progressed.

The CDR3 spans 15 residues. In germline, CDR1 is MNHEY, CDR2 SMNVEV (reference sequence). Trimming cost V 3 bases and J 5 bases; bases outside gene matches: 4. Study-wide results and limits: At ibrutinib response, clonality increased, and at progression it declined back toward baseline.

The clonotype comes from a human donor with chronic lymphocytic leukemia. The genes are TRBV27 and TRBJ2-7; 13 bases are shared with TRBD2. Sequencing was performed on PBMCs, taken after 24 months of ibrutinib treatment. The CDR3 DNA reads TGTGCCAGCAGTTTCACCGGGACTAGCGGGAACGAGCAGTACTTC. This gives the protein CASSFTGTSGNEQYF.